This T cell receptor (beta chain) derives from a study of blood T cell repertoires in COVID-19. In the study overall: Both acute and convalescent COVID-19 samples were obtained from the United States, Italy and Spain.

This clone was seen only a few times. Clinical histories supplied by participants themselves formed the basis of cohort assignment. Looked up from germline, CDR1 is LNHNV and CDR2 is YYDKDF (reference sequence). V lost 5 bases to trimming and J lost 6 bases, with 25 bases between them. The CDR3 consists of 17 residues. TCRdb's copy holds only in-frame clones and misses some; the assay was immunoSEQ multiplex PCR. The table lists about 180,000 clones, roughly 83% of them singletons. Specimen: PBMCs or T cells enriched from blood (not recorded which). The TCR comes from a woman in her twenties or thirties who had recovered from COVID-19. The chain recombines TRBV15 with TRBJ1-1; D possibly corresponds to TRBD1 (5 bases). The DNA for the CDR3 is TGTGCCACCAGCTTGGGCAGGGATAGGGGATGGTGGGCTGAAGCTTTCTTT. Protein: CATSLGRDRGWWAEAFF.